These 13 T cell receptor beta chains share one sample of origin, sequenced in a study of T cell responses to AZD1222 COVID-19 vaccine. The assay was immunoSEQ multiplex PCR, and TCRdb's table has in-frame clones only and misses some. The sample carries about 160,000 clones, 90% to 95% recorded once. The sequencing here drew on peripheral blood, taken 28 days after the second AZD1222 dose. Source of these receptors: an adult who received the AZD1222 COVID-19 vaccine.

The chain combines TRBV5-4 with TRBJ2-4; no definite D call. CDR3 length: 15 residues. Germline V gene sequence: CDR1 SGHNT, CDR2 YYREEE (reference sequence). V was cut by 1 base and J by 1 base, with 9 bases left in between. CDR3 nucleotides: TGTGCCAGCAGCTTGAGATTGTGGGCCAAAAACATTCAGTACTTC. Its protein product is CASSLRLWAKNIQYF.

The rearrangement joins TRBV5-1 to TRBJ1-1; unclear D gene. The V end was cut by 3 bases, the J end by 3 bases, with 12 bases between. The CDR3 is made up of 14 amino acids. Looked up from germline, CDR1 is SGHRS and CDR2 is YFSETQ. CDR3 residues: CASSSREPDTEAFF. The CDR3 region has the DNA TGCGCCAGCAGCTCTCGGGAACCAGACACTGAAGCTTTCTTT.

V usage is TRBV5-1 and J usage is TRBJ1-2; 7 bases align to TRBD1. The junction had 5 bases not matched to a gene; V was cut back by 0 bases and J by 3 bases. This CDR3 contains 15 residues. The V gene's germline CDR1 is SGHRS and CDR2 YFSETQ. The CDR3 DNA reads as TGCGCCAGCAGCTTGGATGGGACAGCTTACTATGGCTACACCTTC. It specifies CASSLDGTAYYGYTF.

The rearrangement joins TRBV2 to TRBJ2-1, with 8 bases matching TRBD1. CDR1 and CDR2 (germline): SNHLY, FYNNEI. V trimming: 1 base; J trimming: 2 bases; junction bases outside the gene matches: 1. CDR3 length: 15 residues. This CDR3 reads CASSEEDRAYNEQFF. The CDR3 DNA is TGTGCCAGCAGTGAAGAGGACAGGGCCTACAATGAGCAGTTCTTC. Full variable domain (missing parts from reference TRBV2 and TRBJ2-1): EPEVTQTPSHQVTQMGQEVILRCVPISNHLYFYWYRQILGQKVEFLVSFYNNEISEKSEIFDDQFSVERPDGSNFTLKIRSTKLEDSAMYFCASSEEDRAYNEQFFGPGTRLTVL.

About this clone: The junction departs from the called germline gene at one end, perhaps through a read error. J is TRBJ2-1 and V is TRBV5-4; maybe TRBD1 (6 bases). Germline V gives CDR1 SGHNT, CDR2 YYREEE (reference sequence). CDR3 length: 14 residues. The CDR3 here is CASSLGTPDNEQFF. The CDR3, as DNA: TGTGCCAGCAGTTTGGGGACACCCGACAATGAGCAGTTCTTC.

This clone was counted once. The chain joins TRBV11-1 to TRBJ1-1, with a possible D match to TRBD1 (5 bases). Trimming removed 4 bases from V and 10 bases from J, with 16 bases in between. The CDR3 has 13 residues. Per the germline V gene, CDR1 is SGHAT and CDR2 is FQDESV (reference sequence). The CDR3 DNA sequence: TGTGCCAGCAGCTCGGGACGGGCCATGGGAGCTTTCTTT. It codes for CASSSGRAMGAFF.

The chain joins TRBV29-1 to TRBJ1-1; no definite D call. The CDR3 totals 12 residues. V shed 7 bases and J shed 1 base, with 10 bases lying between them. Germline values: CDR1 SQVTM, CDR2 ANQGSEA. Written as DNA, the CDR3 is TGCAGCGGGCAGAGCACGAACACTGAAGCTTTCTTT. It is translated as CSGQSTNTEAFF.

The chain combines TRBV7-8 with TRBJ1-2; D gene uncertain. The V end lost 4 bases, the J end lost 1 base, and 16 bases lay between the germline ends. Germline V CDR1 and CDR2: SGHVS, FQNEAQ. The CDR3 is 16 residues long. The CDR3 sequence: CASSSNRRGINYGYTF. CDR3 nucleotides: TGTGCCAGCAGCTCCAATAGGCGGGGAATTAACTATGGCTACACCTTC.

Written as DNA, the CDR3 is TGTGCCAGCAGCTTAGGAGGACCGACGAACACTGAAGCTTTCTTT. This codes for CASSLGGPTNTEAFF. The chain combines TRBV7-6 with TRBJ1-1; D not certain. The V gene's germline CDR1 is SGHVS and CDR2 FNYEAQ. V was shortened by 1 base and J by 1 base, with 10 bases between the two germline ends. The CDR3 loop spans 15 amino acids.

This clone was seen more than once but under ten times. This chain joins TRBV10-3 and TRBJ2-3, with D perhaps assigned TRBD1 or TRBD2 (6 bases each). The length of the CDR3 is 14 residues. Germline V gene lookup returns CDR1 ENHRY and CDR2 SYGVKD. Trimming left V 2 bases short and J 3 bases short, with 9 bases between. The CDR3 nucleotides read TGTGCCATCAGTGAGGGGGGGCTGACAGATACGCAGTATTTT. This gives the protein CAISEGGLTDTQYF.

This rearrangement joins TRBV7-9 to TRBJ1-6; D may be TRBD1 (5 bases). CDR3 size: 16 residues. V lost 3 bases to trimming and J lost 0 bases, with 9 bases between them. Germline CDR1 SEHNR, CDR2 FQNEAQ (reference sequence). The CDR3 DNA is TGTGCCAGCAGCTTGGAGGGGAGCTCCTATAATTCACCCCTCCACTTT. It specifies CASSLEGSSYNSPLHF. The full variable domain, in which reference TRBV7-9 and TRBJ1-6 provide the parts outside the CDR3, is DTGVSQNPRHKITKRGQNVTFRCDPISEHNRLYWYRQTLGQGPEFLTYFQNEAQLEKSRLLSDRFSAERPKGSFSTLEIQRTEQGDSAMYLCASSLEGSSYNSPLHFGNGTRLTVT.

The table lists this clone with a count of one. In the same sample, other DNA sequences code for this CDR3. The rearrangement uses TRBV11-3 and TRBJ2-1; D gene ambiguous. The CDR3 sequence is 13 residues long. The V end lost 2 bases, the J end lost 4 bases, and 6 bases lay between the germline ends. CDR1 and CDR2 from the germline V gene are SGHNT and YENEEA. For the CDR3, the DNA is TGTGCCAGCAGCTTAAACAGATACAATGAGCAGTTCTTC. It is translated as CASSLNRYNEQFF.

The chain links TRBV6-4 to TRBJ1-1; no firm D call. CDR3 length: 14 amino acids. In germline, CDR1 is MRHNA, CDR2 SNTAGT. V was trimmed by 7 bases and J by 6 bases, leaving 18 bases between them. CDR3 amino acids: CASTLTPRDAEAFF. The CDR3 DNA reads TGTGCCAGCACCTTGACACCCAGAGACGCTGAAGCTTTCTTT.